The next 16 T cell receptor beta chains were all read from a single sample in a study of human T cells and chemical hapten exposure (dated by TCRdb to the early 2020s). Interpreted using the paper, the time point label stands for: patch test 2, 6 weeks after DPC sensitization. The treatment or condition label on this specimen signifies: therapeutic diphenylcyclopropenone sensitization with weekly scalp DPC. To prepare the library, RACE was applied. Sequencing was carried out with a NextSeq 500. TCRdb reworked the public reads: Q25 trimming with fastp, MiXCR clone assembly, productive beta chains retained. Rows matching on CDR3 protein sequence are summarized as one entry with the most common DNA and genes. For this sample there are tens of thousands of distinct CDR3 sequences; less than 8.5% appear just once. Together, the top ten hold 1.3% of the sample. This specimen was whole blood, taken in connection with sensitization to the hapten diphenylcyclopropenone (DPC). These receptors were collected from a woman under 40 with alopecia areata. Some clones in this sample may be carry-over from other donors' samples.

This clonotype came up many times. The CDR3 nucleotides read TGCAGTGCTAGGTCTATCCAAGGGGTCGGGGAGCTGTTTTTT. Its protein product is CSARSIQGVGELFF. The V call is TRBV20-1, the J call TRBJ2-2; D may be TRBD1 (5 bases). The ends were cut back, 3 bases at V and 7 bases at J, with 15 bases in the middle. The germline gives CDR1 DFQATT, CDR2 SNEGSKA (reference sequence). The CDR3 has 14 residues.

This clonotype occurred many times. The gene calls are TRBV20-1 and TRBJ1-1; D unresolved. Germline CDR1 and CDR2: DFQATT and SNEGSKA (reference sequence). The CDR3 is made up of 14 amino acids. Trimming took off 1 base at V and 5 bases at J, with 14 bases between the two ends. CDR3 sequence (DNA): TGCAGTGCTAGAGTGTGGAACGAAGCGACTGAAGCTTTCTTT. Its translation: CSARVWNEATEAFF.

The V call is TRBV5-1, the J call TRBJ2-3, with TRBD2 matching 8 bases. The CDR3 has 13 amino acids. J was trimmed by 4 bases and V by 6 bases; bases with no gene match: 4. Per germline, CDR1 SGHRS and CDR2 YFSETQ. CDR3 protein: CASNSGMSDTQYF. The CDR3, as DNA: TGCGCCAGCAATAGCGGGATGTCAGATACGCAGTATTTT. Together with reference TRBV5-1 and TRBJ2-3, the CDR3 gives the full variable domain: KAGVTQTPRYLIKTRGQQVTLSCSPISGHRSVSWYQQTPGQGLQFLFEYFSETQRNKGNFPGRFSGRQFSNSRSEMNVSTLELGDSALYLCASNSGMSDTQYFGPGTRLTVL.

The rearrangement uses TRBV20-1 and TRBJ2-7, with a tentative D call TRBD1 (6 bases). The V and J ends lost 5 bases and 4 bases respectively, with 15 bases between them. Germline CDR1 reads DFQATT; CDR2 reads SNEGSKA (reference sequence). The CDR3 has 13 amino acids. CDR3 DNA: TGCAGTGCTGTTCGGGACATGGAATACGAGCAGTACTTC. Its protein product is CSAVRDMEYEQYF.

This clonotype was detected a few times. The junction does not match germline at one end; this may be a read error. V is TRBV6-1 and J is TRBJ1-2, with D unresolved. The CDR3 has 12 residues. Per the germline V gene, CDR1 is MNHNS and CDR2 is SASEGT. CDR3 loop: CASTVDKHGYNF. CDR3 DNA sequence: TGTGCCAGCACCGTCGACAAGCATGGCTACAACTTC.

This clonotype came up many times. This chain links TRBV6-5 with TRBJ1-5; no clear D. The CDR3 runs 16 residues. The V end was cut by 2 bases, the J end by 0 bases, with 11 bases between. Germline V gene data show CDR1 as MNHEY and CDR2 as SVGAGI. CDR3 residues: CASSYAPPYSNQPQHF. In nucleotides, the CDR3 is TGTGCCAGCAGTTACGCGCCTCCTTATAGCAATCAGCCCCAGCATTTT.

The rearrangement links TRBV27 to TRBJ2-5; possibly TRBD1 for D (5 bases). The CDR3 has 13 amino acids. The V gene lost 5 bases and the J gene lost 1 base, with 8 bases spanning the gap. From germline, CDR1 is MNHEY and CDR2 SMNVEV (reference sequence). The CDR3, as DNA: TGTGCCAGCAGTAGACAGTTCCAAGAGACCCAGTACTTC. It translates to CASSRQFQETQYF.

In its sample, this clonotype was seen a few times. The rearrangement links TRBV27 to TRBJ1-2; 8 bases are shared with TRBD1. Germline CDR1 MNHEY, CDR2 SMNVEV (reference sequence). V was pared by 6 bases and J by 2 bases, with 8 bases of the junction left unmatched. This CDR3 spans 15 amino acids. The DNA for the CDR3 is TGTGCCAGCAGCCCAGGGACAGGCTTAAACTATGGCTACACCTTC. Translating it yields CASSPGTGLNYGYTF.

V gene TRBV7-2 combines with J gene TRBJ2-5, with 10 bases identical to TRBD2. This CDR3 is 15 amino acids long. Losses at the gene ends were 4 bases for V and 5 bases for J; bases not matched to a gene: 7. Germline values: CDR1 SGHTA, CDR2 FQGNSA. This CDR3 is CASSSDGLAEETQYF. CDR3 sequence (DNA): TGTGCCAGCAGCTCCGACGGACTAGCGGAGGAGACCCAGTACTTC.

The rearrangement joins TRBV12-3 or TRBV12-4 to TRBJ1-5, with 9 bases aligning to TRBD1. Trimming removed 3 bases from V and 4 bases from J; junction bases left unmatched: 4. The CDR3 has 15 residues. The CDR3 is CASSFGTGLNQPQHF. CDR3 nucleotides: TGTGCCAGCAGTTTCGGGACAGGGTTGAATCAGCCCCAGCATTTT.

This clonotype was seen ten or more times. This sequence joins TRBV30 and TRBJ2-1; D is unresolved. Germline V CDR1 and CDR2: GTSNPN, SVGIG (reference sequence). This CDR3 spans 11 amino acids. V lost 2 bases and J 9 bases, leaving 8 bases between the germline ends. The CDR3 bases are TGTGCCTGGAGTAGAATATCTGAGCAGTTCTTC. It encodes CAWSRISEQFF. Full variable domain (missing parts from reference TRBV30 and TRBJ2-1): SQTIHQWPATLVQPVGSPLSLECTVEGTSNPNLYWYRQAAGRGLQLLFYSVGIGQISSEVPQNLSASRPQDRQFILSSKKLLLSDSGFYLCAWSRISEQFFGPGTRLTVL.

There are many counts of this clonotype. This sequence joins TRBV2 and TRBJ1-1; 8 bases align to TRBD1. V gave up 8 bases and J gave up 5 bases; unmatched junction bases: 7. In germline, CDR1 is SNHLY, CDR2 FYNNEI. There are 13 residues in the CDR3. The CDR3 DNA sequence: TGTGCCAGCGCGACAGGGGCCAGGACTGAAGCTTTCTTT. Its translation is CASATGARTEAFF.

The table lists this clonotype with many counts. J is TRBJ1-5 and V is TRBV5-1, with 7 bases identical to TRBD1. Trimming cost V 0 bases and J 4 bases; bases outside gene matches: 4. The CDR3 contains 15 residues. Germline assignment: CDR1 SGHRS and CDR2 YFSETQ. The DNA for the CDR3 is TGCGCCAGCAGCTTGGAGGGGGCTGGAAATCAGCCCCAGCATTTT. It is translated as CASSLEGAGNQPQHF.

The chain links TRBV2 to TRBJ1-1; D is perhaps TRBD1 (5 bases). Germline lookup yields CDR1 SNHLY and CDR2 FYNNEI. Trimming took 5 bases from V and 7 from J, leaving 14 bases between them. This CDR3 is 13 amino acids long. This chain's CDR3 is CASSKDSGGEAFF. CDR3 nucleotides: TGTGCCAGCAGTAAAGACAGCGGTGGTGAAGCTTTCTTT.

Worth noting for this clonotype: A read error may be the cause here, since a much bigger clone is one base away. The V gene is TRBV6-6, the J gene TRBJ1-1, with D possibly matching TRBD1 (5 bases). CDR1 MNHNY and CDR2 SVGAGI come from the germline V gene (reference sequence). This CDR3 is built from 12 residues. Deletions cut 4 bases from V and 8 bases from J, with 11 bases between. DNA for the CDR3: TGTGCCAGCAGTTCCTACAGGAGGGAAGCTTTCTTT. Translation gives CASSSYRREAFF.

This clonotype was counted once. The genes are TRBV2 and TRBJ1-1; TRBD1 is a possible D gene (5 bases). The CDR3 loop spans 13 amino acids. The ends were cut back, 7 bases at V and 5 bases at J, with 14 bases in the middle. Germline CDR1 and CDR2: SNHLY and FYNNEI. CDR3 nucleotide sequence: TGTGCCAGCAACCCACGCAGACAGACTGAAGCTTTCTTT. As protein: CASNPRRQTEAFF. The whole variable domain, remainder taken from reference TRBV2 and TRBJ1-1, is EPEVTQTPSHQVTQMGQEVILRCVPISNHLYFYWYRQILGQKVEFLVSFYNNEISEKSEIFDDQFSVERPDGSNFTLKIRSTKLEDSAMYFCASNPRRQTEAFFGQGTRLTVV.